The rows below give T cell receptor beta chains drawn from one sample of a study of blood T cell repertoires in COVID-19. This table comes from immunoSEQ multiplex PCR, and its TCRdb copy is limited to in-frame clones, with some not included. The repertoire consists of roughly 240,000 clones, with approximately 89% occurring once and the leading ten covering around 1.5%. Sequenced sample: peripheral blood. The receptors originated from a woman aged 55-75 years who had recovered from COVID-19. Both conserved end residues are part of each CDR3. Fields, in order: J gene, clone size, V gene, D gene, CDR3 protein, CDR3 DNA. The D gene is left open where the match is weak. Not every row has a clone size; where given, it reads once, few, many or a size class.

J gene: TRBJ1-1
clone size: few
V gene: TRBV4-3
D gene: TRBD1
CDR3 protein: CASSQAYRDRGHTEAFF
CDR3 DNA: TGCGCCAGCAGCCAAGCGTACCGGGACAGGGGGCACACTGAAGCTTTCTTT

J gene: TRBJ2-7
clone size: -
V gene: TRBV9
D gene: -
CDR3 protein: CASSVAAGYEQYF
CDR3 DNA: TGTGCCAGCAGCGTAGCGGCGGGGTACGAGCAGTACTTC

J gene: TRBJ2-7
clone size: once
V gene: TRBV6-5
D gene: -
CDR3 protein: CASSFSGAAYEQYF
CDR3 DNA: TGTGCCAGCAGTTTCTCCGGAGCAGCTTACGAGCAGTACTTC

J gene: TRBJ2-5
clone size: -
V gene: TRBV29-1
D gene: TRBD1
CDR3 protein: CSVDTTGVETQYF
CDR3 DNA: TGCAGCGTGGACACGACAGGGGTTGAGACCCAGTACTTC

J gene: TRBJ2-1
clone size: -
V gene: TRBV6-4
D gene: -
CDR3 protein: CASSAGTYNEQFF
CDR3 DNA: TGTGCCAGCAGCGCCGGGACTTACAATGAGCAGTTCTTC

J gene: TRBJ2-3
clone size: -
V gene: TRBV10-3
D gene: TRBD1
CDR3 protein: CAISARGDRDTDTQYF
CDR3 DNA: TGTGCCATCAGTGCGCGAGGAGACAGGGACACAGATACGCAGTATTTT

J gene: TRBJ1-2
clone size: -
V gene: TRBV18
D gene: -
CDR3 protein: CASSPGRVDGYTF
CDR3 DNA: TGTGCCAGCTCACCGGGCAGGGTGGACGGCTACACCTTC

J gene: TRBJ2-7
clone size: once
V gene: TRBV14
D gene: TRBD2
CDR3 protein: CASSQEGLAGYYEQYF
CDR3 DNA: TGTGCCAGCAGCCAAGAGGGACTAGCGGGGTACTACGAGCAGTACTTC

J gene: TRBJ2-7
clone size: -
V gene: TRBV12-3/TRBV12-4
D gene: -
CDR3 protein: CASSRRDYEQYF
CDR3 DNA: TGTGCCAGCAGTCGCCGGGACTACGAGCAGTACTTC

J gene: TRBJ2-7
clone size: -
V gene: TRBV5-5
D gene: -
CDR3 protein: CASSPGTVGEQYF
CDR3 DNA: TGTGCCAGCAGCCCCGGGACTGTGGGCGAGCAGTACTTC

J gene: TRBJ2-1
clone size: -
V gene: TRBV5-1
D gene: TRBD1
CDR3 protein: CASSPTGSSYNEQFF
CDR3 DNA: TGCGCCAGCAGCCCGACAGGGTCCTCCTACAATGAGCAGTTCTTC

J gene: TRBJ1-6
clone size: once
V gene: TRBV28
D gene: -
CDR3 protein: CASSLLGGTNSPLHF
CDR3 DNA: TGTGCCAGCAGTTTACTGGGGGGGACCAATTCACCCCTCCACTTT

J gene: TRBJ1-1
clone size: -
V gene: TRBV15
D gene: -
CDR3 protein: CATSRVSTEAFF
CDR3 DNA: TGTGCCACCAGCAGAGTCAGTACTGAAGCTTTCTTT

J gene: TRBJ2-5
clone size: -
V gene: TRBV9
D gene: -
CDR3 protein: CASSASGAGETQYF
CDR3 DNA: TGTGCCAGCAGCGCATCAGGGGCCGGCGAGACCCAGTACTTC

J gene: TRBJ1-6
clone size: -
V gene: TRBV19
D gene: -
CDR3 protein: CASSMRAVGSYNSPLHF
CDR3 DNA: TGTGCCAGTAGTATGAGGGCGGTCGGCTCCTATAATTCACCCCTCCACTTT

J gene: TRBJ2-3
clone size: few
V gene: TRBV5-1
D gene: -
CDR3 protein: CASSPGGQGRDTQYF
CDR3 DNA: TGCGCCAGCAGCCCCGGTGGGCAGGGGAGAGATACGCAGTATTTT

J gene: TRBJ2-5
clone size: -
V gene: TRBV3-1/TRBV3-2
D gene: -
CDR3 protein: CASSQFSETQYF
CDR3 DNA: TGTGCCAGCAGCCAATTTTCGGAGACCCAGTACTTC

J gene: TRBJ1-3
clone size: -
V gene: TRBV19
D gene: TRBD1
CDR3 protein: CASSENRGRTFISGNTIYF
CDR3 DNA: TGTGCCAGTAGTGAGAACAGGGGCCGCACGTTTATCTCTGGAAACACCATATATTTT

J gene: TRBJ2-5
clone size: -
V gene: TRBV7-2
D gene: TRBD2
CDR3 protein: CASSLVRLAGGRETQYF
CDR3 DNA: TGTGCCAGCAGCTTAGTGCGCCTAGCGGGGGGGCGGGAGACCCAGTACTTC

J gene: TRBJ2-1
clone size: -
V gene: TRBV4-1
D gene: TRBD2
CDR3 protein: CASSQDKTEAGGGLREFF
CDR3 DNA: TGCGCCAGCAGCCAAGATAAGACTGAGGCGGGGGGAGGCCTGCGGGAGTTCTTC

J gene: TRBJ1-5
clone size: -
V gene: TRBV11-2
D gene: TRBD1
CDR3 protein: CASSWKTGDNQPQHF
CDR3 DNA: TGTGCCAGCAGCTGGAAGACAGGGGACAATCAGCCCCAGCATTTT

J gene: TRBJ1-4
clone size: -
V gene: TRBV5-1
D gene: TRBD1
CDR3 protein: CASSPTGTGSEKLFF
CDR3 DNA: TGCGCCAGCAGTCCCACCGGGACAGGGAGTGAAAAACTGTTTTTT

J gene: TRBJ1-2
clone size: once
V gene: TRBV2
D gene: -
CDR3 protein: CASRGGPEDYGYTF
CDR3 DNA: TGTGCCAGCAGGGGCGGGCCAGAGGACTATGGCTACACCTTC

J gene: TRBJ2-3
clone size: -
V gene: TRBV6-5
D gene: -
CDR3 protein: CASSGESDTQYF
CDR3 DNA: TGTGCCAGCAGCGGGGAGTCAGATACGCAGTATTTT

J gene: TRBJ1-6
clone size: -
V gene: TRBV9
D gene: -
CDR3 protein: CASSVDTAGMGNSPLHF
CDR3 DNA: TGTGCCAGCAGCGTAGATACGGCAGGGATGGGTAATTCACCCCTCCACTTT

J gene: TRBJ1-5
clone size: many
V gene: TRBV2
D gene: -
CDR3 protein: CATRHGLSNQPQHF
CDR3 DNA: TGTGCCACCCGACACGGCCTTAGCAATCAGCCCCAGCATTTT

J gene: TRBJ1-2
clone size: -
V gene: TRBV7-2
D gene: TRBD1
CDR3 protein: CASSFGGQGFYGYTF
CDR3 DNA: TGTGCCAGCAGCTTCGGAGGACAGGGGTTCTATGGCTACACCTTC

J gene: TRBJ2-1
clone size: few
V gene: TRBV6-5
D gene: TRBD2
CDR3 protein: CASSYVLAGSSQFF
CDR3 DNA: TGTGCCAGCAGTTACGTTCTAGCGGGGTCCTCGCAGTTCTTC

J gene: TRBJ2-1
clone size: -
V gene: TRBV2
D gene: TRBD1
CDR3 protein: CASSSDRGNEQFF
CDR3 DNA: TGTGCCAGCAGTTCAGACAGGGGCAATGAGCAGTTCTTC

J gene: TRBJ2-7
clone size: -
V gene: TRBV28
D gene: -
CDR3 protein: CASTISGYEQYF
CDR3 DNA: TGTGCCAGCACAATATCGGGCTACGAGCAGTACTTC

J gene: TRBJ1-1
clone size: -
V gene: TRBV28
D gene: -
CDR3 protein: CASSLSQGRAEAFF
CDR3 DNA: TGTGCCAGCAGTTTATCGCAGGGAAGGGCTGAAGCTTTCTTT

J gene: TRBJ2-3
clone size: -
V gene: TRBV15
D gene: -
CDR3 protein: CATSTRKSTTDTQYF
CDR3 DNA: TGTGCCACCAGCACCCGTAAGAGTACGACAGATACGCAGTATTTT

J gene: TRBJ2-7
clone size: -
V gene: TRBV12-3/TRBV12-4
D gene: -
CDR3 protein: CASSPTRPFEQYF
CDR3 DNA: TGTGCCAGCAGCCCTACTCGCCCCTTCGAGCAGTACTTC

J gene: TRBJ2-3
clone size: -
V gene: TRBV5-4
D gene: TRBD2
CDR3 protein: CASSSAGTTDTQYF
CDR3 DNA: TGTGCCAGCAGCTCAGCGGGGACCACAGATACGCAGTATTTT

J gene: TRBJ2-2
clone size: -
V gene: TRBV19
D gene: TRBD1
CDR3 protein: CASSWGRDRGDTGELFF
CDR3 DNA: TGTGCCAGTAGTTGGGGCCGGGACAGGGGGGATACCGGGGAGCTGTTTTTT

J gene: TRBJ2-1
clone size: -
V gene: TRBV3-1/TRBV3-2
D gene: TRBD1
CDR3 protein: CASSFAGTGVNEQFF
CDR3 DNA: TGTGCCAGCAGCTTTGCCGGGACAGGGGTAAATGAGCAGTTCTTC

J gene: TRBJ1-1
clone size: -
V gene: TRBV28
D gene: -
CDR3 protein: CASTIYLGTEAFF
CDR3 DNA: TGTGCCAGCACCATCTACCTCGGGACTGAAGCTTTCTTT

J gene: TRBJ2-7
clone size: -
V gene: TRBV7-9
D gene: TRBD1
CDR3 protein: CASSQTPGQGDYEQYF
CDR3 DNA: TGTGCCAGCAGCCAGACCCCGGGACAGGGAGACTACGAGCAGTACTTC

J gene: TRBJ1-2
clone size: -
V gene: TRBV5-1
D gene: TRBD1
CDR3 protein: CASSLTGDYGYTF
CDR3 DNA: TGCGCCAGCAGCCTGACAGGGGACTATGGCTACACCTTC

J gene: TRBJ2-7
clone size: once
V gene: TRBV7-9
D gene: -
CDR3 protein: CASSFSSYEQYF
CDR3 DNA: TGTGCCAGCAGCTTTAGCTCCTACGAGCAGTACTTC

J gene: TRBJ2-1
clone size: -
V gene: TRBV27
D gene: TRBD2
CDR3 protein: CASSFTSGTSVTNEQFF
CDR3 DNA: TGTGCCAGCAGTTTTACGTCCGGGACTAGCGTAACCAATGAGCAGTTCTTC

J gene: TRBJ2-1
clone size: -
V gene: TRBV18
D gene: TRBD2
CDR3 protein: CASFKGQLAGGNEQFF
CDR3 DNA: TGTGCCAGTTTTAAGGGCCAACTAGCGGGGGGCAATGAGCAGTTCTTC

J gene: TRBJ1-2
clone size: -
V gene: TRBV28
D gene: -
CDR3 protein: CASSFGRPSYGYTF
CDR3 DNA: TGTGCCAGCAGTTTTGGCCGTCCCAGCTATGGCTACACCTTC

J gene: TRBJ2-1
clone size: -
V gene: TRBV7-3
D gene: TRBD1
CDR3 protein: CASSLMLGQGEQFF
CDR3 DNA: TGTGCCAGCAGCTTAATGCTCGGACAGGGCGAGCAGTTCTTC

J gene: TRBJ2-5
clone size: -
V gene: TRBV5-1
D gene: TRBD1
CDR3 protein: CASSLGQGETQYF
CDR3 DNA: TGCGCCAGCAGCTTGGGACAGGGGGAGACCCAGTACTTC

J gene: TRBJ2-1
clone size: -
V gene: TRBV24-1
D gene: TRBD2
CDR3 protein: CATSVAGGYNEQFF
CDR3 DNA: TGTGCCACCAGTGTCGCGGGGGGGTACAATGAGCAGTTCTTC

J gene: TRBJ1-3
clone size: few
V gene: TRBV25-1
D gene: -
CDR3 protein: CASSARWAQGNTIYF
CDR3 DNA: TGTGCCAGCAGTGCAAGATGGGCGCAGGGAAACACCATATATTTT

J gene: TRBJ2-5
clone size: -
V gene: TRBV20-1
D gene: -
CDR3 protein: CSAQQGETQYF
CDR3 DNA: TGCAGTGCTCAACAGGGAGAGACCCAGTACTTC

J gene: TRBJ1-2
clone size: -
V gene: TRBV27
D gene: -
CDR3 protein: CASSAEIGGGGYTF
CDR3 DNA: TGTGCCAGCTCAGCAGAGATAGGGGGTGGTGGCTACACCTTC

J gene: TRBJ1-6
clone size: -
V gene: TRBV3-1/TRBV3-2
D gene: TRBD1
CDR3 protein: CASSLQGQGDSPLHF
CDR3 DNA: TGTGCCAGCAGCCTACAGGGACAGGGGGATTCACCCCTCCACTTT

J gene: TRBJ1-2
clone size: -
V gene: TRBV19
D gene: TRBD1
CDR3 protein: CASTPIGTGYYGYTF
CDR3 DNA: TGTGCCAGTACCCCGATAGGGACAGGGTACTATGGCTACACCTTC

J gene: TRBJ1-2
clone size: -
V gene: TRBV27
D gene: -
CDR3 protein: CASSAVQGFAVVGYTF
CDR3 DNA: TGTGCCAGCAGTGCGGTACAGGGCTTTGCGGTGGTCGGCTACACCTTC

J gene: TRBJ2-7
clone size: -
V gene: TRBV19
D gene: -
CDR3 protein: CATTDSYEQYF
CDR3 DNA: TGTGCCACTACGGACAGCTACGAGCAGTACTTC

J gene: TRBJ1-2
clone size: -
V gene: TRBV15
D gene: -
CDR3 protein: CATSRDLGARGYTF
CDR3 DNA: TGTGCCACCAGCAGAGATTTGGGGGCACGGGGCTACACCTTC

J gene: TRBJ2-3
clone size: -
V gene: TRBV19
D gene: -
CDR3 protein: CARGGRDIDPDTQYF
CDR3 DNA: TGTGCCAGGGGGGGGCGCGATATTGATCCAGATACGCAGTATTTT

J gene: TRBJ1-2
clone size: -
V gene: TRBV28
D gene: TRBD1
CDR3 protein: CASSFLQGGRGYTF
CDR3 DNA: TGTGCCAGCAGTTTCCTCCAGGGGGGACGAGGCTACACCTTC

J gene: TRBJ2-1
clone size: -
V gene: TRBV7-9
D gene: -
CDR3 protein: CASMGRGPYNEQFF
CDR3 DNA: TGTGCCAGCATGGGGCGGGGGCCCTACAATGAGCAGTTCTTC